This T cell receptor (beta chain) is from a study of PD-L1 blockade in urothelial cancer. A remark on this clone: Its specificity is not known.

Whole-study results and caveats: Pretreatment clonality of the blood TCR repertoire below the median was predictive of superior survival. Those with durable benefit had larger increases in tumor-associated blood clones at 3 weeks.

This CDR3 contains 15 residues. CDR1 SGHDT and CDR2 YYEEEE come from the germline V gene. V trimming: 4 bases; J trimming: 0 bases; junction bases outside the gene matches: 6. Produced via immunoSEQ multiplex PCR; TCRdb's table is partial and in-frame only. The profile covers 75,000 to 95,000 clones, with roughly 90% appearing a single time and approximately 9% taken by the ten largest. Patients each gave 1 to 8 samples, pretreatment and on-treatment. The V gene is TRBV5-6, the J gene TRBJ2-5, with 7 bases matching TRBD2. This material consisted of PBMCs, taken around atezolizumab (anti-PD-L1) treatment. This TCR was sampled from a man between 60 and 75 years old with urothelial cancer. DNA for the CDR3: TGTGCCAGCAGCACAGGACTAGGCAACCAAGAGACCCAGTACTTC. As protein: CASSTGLGNQETQYF.